This TCR beta chain is from a study of cytomegalovirus exposure and HLA in healthy donors. Study-level information: Early released data had roughly 81 million unique TCRs, all coming from HLA-typed donors. There were fewer than 500 genotyped donors. Of these, roughly 86% fell in the genetic ancestry cluster associated with self-reported Caucasian donors.

Trimming at V came to 5 bases and at J to 4 bases, leaving 8 bases not matched to a gene. Germline CDR1 reads MNHNS; CDR2 reads SASEGT. This CDR3 comprises 15 residues. 13 Jbeta primers and 60 Vbeta primers were used for the PCR. The table came from immunoSEQ multiplex PCR; TCRdb's copy has only in-frame clones and leaves some out. The sample shows approximately 210,000 clones, around 79% of them seen only once. Sequenced input: PBMCs. The rearrangement uses TRBV6-1 and TRBJ1-2; 9 nucleotides align to TRBD1. This clonotype originated in a girl under 18 in good health and CMV-seropositive. CDR3: CASSTTGGRGYGYTF. CDR3 in DNA: TGTGCCAGCAGTACGACAGGGGGACGGGGCTATGGCTACACCTTC.